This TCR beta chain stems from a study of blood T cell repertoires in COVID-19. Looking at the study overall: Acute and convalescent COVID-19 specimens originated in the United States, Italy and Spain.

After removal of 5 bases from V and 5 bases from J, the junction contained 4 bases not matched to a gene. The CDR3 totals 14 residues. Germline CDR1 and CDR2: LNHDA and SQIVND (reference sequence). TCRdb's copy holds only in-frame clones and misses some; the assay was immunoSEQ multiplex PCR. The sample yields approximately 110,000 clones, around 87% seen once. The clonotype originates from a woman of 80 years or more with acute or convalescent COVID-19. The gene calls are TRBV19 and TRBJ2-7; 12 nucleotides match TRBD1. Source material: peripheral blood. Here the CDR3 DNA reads TGTGCCAGTAGTTGGGGACAGGGGGCGGACGAGCAGTACTTC. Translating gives CASSWGQGADEQYF.